These T cell receptor beta chains were read from a single sample in a study of CD8 T cells in Susac syndrome. TCRdb re-called the immunoSEQ multiplex PCR reads through MiXCR, storing one row per CDR3 protein. In the table there are 110,000 or so distinct CDR3 sequences, around nine tenths of which are singletons. The sequencing sample was made of CD4+ T cells from PBMCs. The receptor source for this set is a human donor in good health. The conserved cysteine and the conserved F or W are not part of the CDR3 here. D genes are given only for firm matches.

v_gene: TRBV5-6
j_gene: TRBJ2-7
len: 13
d_gene: .
CDR3aa: ASTPQGGLAYEQY

v_gene: TRBV5-1
j_gene: TRBJ1-6
len: 13
d_gene: TRBD1
CDR3aa: ASSDAGTGSGPLH

v_gene: TRBV29-1
j_gene: TRBJ2-1
len: 12
d_gene: TRBD2
CDR3aa: SARGLAGTNEQF

v_gene: TRBV11-2
j_gene: TRBJ1-2
len: 9
d_gene: .
CDR3aa: ASSFRGGYT

v_gene: TRBV7-9
j_gene: TRBJ2-7
len: 11
d_gene: .
CDR3aa: ASSPDTPHEQY

v_gene: TRBV7-9
j_gene: TRBJ1-2
len: 13
d_gene: .
CDR3aa: ASSPTWADHYGYT

v_gene: TRBV19
j_gene: TRBJ1-2
len: 15
d_gene: TRBD1
CDR3aa: ASSMTGSRGNSYGYT

v_gene: TRBV30
j_gene: TRBJ2-7
len: 9
d_gene: .
CDR3aa: AWRVPYEQY

v_gene: TRBV5-1
j_gene: TRBJ1-1
len: 13
d_gene: .
CDR3aa: ASSLGGTRNTEAF

v_gene: TRBV6-2/TRBV6-3
j_gene: TRBJ1-1
len: 15
d_gene: .
CDR3aa: ASSYGLFGGAYTEAF

v_gene: TRBV20-1
j_gene: TRBJ1-1
len: 11
d_gene: .
CDR3aa: SAPKALNTEAF

v_gene: TRBV7-9
j_gene: TRBJ1-1
len: 10
d_gene: TRBD1
CDR3aa: ASSGGTGEAF

v_gene: TRBV29-1
j_gene: TRBJ1-1
len: 11
d_gene: .
CDR3aa: SAVRRIDTEAF